What follows describes a single T cell receptor (beta chain). Its antigen remains unidentified. Nothing much larger sits one base from this clone, and base qualities are not available. CDR1 SGHRS and CDR2 YFSETQ were looked up in the germline V gene. From cysteine to phenylalanine, the CDR3 is 12 amino acids long. The read is trimmed to its CDR3 DNA, 36 bases read in frame from base 1. V trim: 4 bases; J trim: 8 bases; unmatched bases: 0. This sample was taken from a study of T cells after posttransplantation cyclophosphamide (dated by TCRdb to about 2016). General notes on the study: Using TRB sequencing, the study followed how the T cell repertoire rebuilt after myeloablative bone marrow transplantation with posttransplantation cyclophosphamide given as GVHD prophylaxis. Samples from a few dozen PTCy-treated patients, along with samples from around 16 of their related bone marrow donors, underwent antigen receptor sequencing. Blood from all 30 or so PTCy patients with 1-year posttransplant specimens was subjected to TRB sequencing. In 3 patients, TRB sequencing was also performed on up to 3 more blood samples taken 2 to 5.2 years after transplant, and in 4 patients, pretransplant blood was also TRB-sequenced. Public TRB sequences were queried against a database of over 3,000 sequences associated with responses to pathogens, tumor antigens, self-antigens and alloantigens. Because TRA and TRB clonality correlated tightly in under 10 samples, later TCR analyses were limited to TRB.

To count as naive, T cells had to be viable CD3+CD4+ or CD3+CD8+ cells with a CCR7+CD45RA+CD45RO-CD95-CD27+CD28+ profile. Related bone marrow donors provided peripheral blood samples on the day of marrow donation. Peripheral blood and bone marrow mononuclear cells were isolated by Ficoll-Hypaque density centrifugation and cryopreserved. CD4+ and CD8+ T cells, including naive and memory subsets, were sorted by FACS on a FACSAria II. Paper-wide results and their limitations: Across over 40 patients, TRB clonality was highly associated with recipient CMV seropositivity and CMV reactivation, and diversity in PTCy patients was similar to diversity in CNI/methotrexate controls. The TRB repertoires of T cells infiltrating skin or GI tract showed only limited overlap with the TRB repertoires of T cells in blood. Donor-recipient similarity was low at 1-2 months but rose over the first year, and later blood repertoires were often dominated by donor CD8+ memory clones.

TRB sequencing was run on genomic DNA with either the immunoSEQ assay at survey resolution or the hsTCRB kit. The published analysis was carried out like this. The immunoSEQ software handled the initial read processing, while the LymphoSeq R package was used for the repertoire analyses. For each TRB dataset, clonality was calculated as 1 minus normalized Shannon entropy, and the Gini coefficient was computed as well. Phenotypes of unsorted samples were inferred by mapping TRB sequences from sorted subsets of the recipient or donor onto the same recipient's unsorted samples. The table was pulled from immuneACCESS by TCRdb, which kept in-frame rearrangements only. Such tables lose some clones; where checked, under half of the loss comes from unresolved V genes, and the rest has no known cause. That table gives V, J and clone size, and the DNA gave D and trimming. For this sample the table gives tens of thousands of clones, of which about 91% were detected only once. The top ten constitute around 0.096% of the sample.

The sequence was collected from a man under 40 in good health and a related stem cell transplant donor. Sequenced sample: naive CD4+ T cells sorted from blood. The chain is made from TRBV5-1 and TRBJ1-6; a stretch of 7 junction bases matches TRBD1. The bases are TGCGCCAGCAGCACAGGGGATTCACCCCTCCACTTT. This encodes CASSTGDSPLHF.